These T cell receptor beta chains were read from a single sample in a study of regulatory T cells in long-lasting Graves disease. A single record per CDR3 protein comes from TCRdb applying MiXCR to the multiplex PCR reads. The data show about 540,000 distinct CDR3 sequences, approximately 13% seen once. Another study also made use of these data, one on T cells in Graves' hyperthyroidism and ophthalmopathy.

This specimen was peripheral blood mononuclear cells (PBMCs), taken at new diagnosis, from a patient treated with antithyroid drugs. Every receptor here comes from a man aged 25-40 years with Graves disease. Both conserved end residues are part of each CDR3. D genes are given only for firm matches. The size of a clone is reported for some rows only, either as once, few or many, or as a class for expanded clones.

>TRBJ2-7|.|TRBV5-6|few
TGTGCCAGCACTGTTGGGGTTTCCTACGAGCAGTACTTC
CASTVGVSYEQYF
>TRBJ1-2|.|TRBV30|many
TGTGCCTGGAGTGTCAAGGTCCTGGCTGGCTACACCTTC
CAWSVKVLAGYTF
>TRBJ2-6|.|TRBV10-3|.
TGTGCCATCAGTGAGTCGCTCGGGACTTCGAGCTCTGGGGCCAACGTCCTGACTTTC
CAISESLGTSSSGANVLTF
>TRBJ2-7|.|TRBV4-1|.
TGCGCCAGCAGGGGGGCAGGGACGGGCGAGCAGTACTTC
CASRGAGTGEQYF
>TRBJ2-2|.|TRBV7-9|many
TGTGCCAGCAGCCACAATGGGGGGAACACCGGGGAGCTGTTTTTT
CASSHNGGNTGELFF
>TRBJ2-3|.|TRBV12-3/TRBV12-4|many
TGTGCCAGCAGTCCCGGACTTGTAGCTAGCACAGATACGCAGTATTTT
CASSPGLVASTDTQYF
>TRBJ1-2|TRBD1|TRBV20-1|many
TGCAGTGCTAGAGAGGACAGGATCTATGGCTACACCTTC
CSAREDRIYGYTF
>TRBJ2-1|.|TRBV7-2|many
TGTGCCAGCAGCCGCCGGTCCGGGACGTCCTACAATGAGCAGTTCTTC
CASSRRSGTSYNEQFF
>TRBJ1-5|.|TRBV20-1|many
TGCAGTGCCTTTCAACCGGGAGAGGGGCCCCAGCATTTT
CSAFQPGEGPQHF
>TRBJ2-2|TRBD2|TRBV7-3|.
TGTGCCAGCAGCTTTAGCGGGAGTGGGGCCGGGGAGCTGTTTTTT
CASSFSGSGAGELFF
>TRBJ2-3|TRBD2|TRBV30|.
TGTGCCTGGAGTCTGGGACTAGCGGGAGGCCGGGATACGCAGTATTTT
CAWSLGLAGGRDTQYF
>TRBJ2-7|TRBD2|TRBV5-1|many
TGCGCCAGCAGCTTGACTAGCGGAGTCTACGAGCAGTACTTC
CASSLTSGVYEQYF
>TRBJ2-3|TRBD1|TRBV6-1|few
TGTGCCAGCACCCACAGGGGTATGGGCACAGATACGCAGTATTTT
CASTHRGMGTDTQYF
>TRBJ1-3|.|TRBV18|once
TGTGCCAGCTCACCACCGGAGGGCTCCTCTGGAAACACCATATATTTT
CASSPPEGSSGNTIYF
>TRBJ1-3|.|TRBV28|many
TGTGCCAGCAGCCCGACCTTCGTCTCTGGAAACACCATATATTTT
CASSPTFVSGNTIYF
>TRBJ2-1|.|TRBV2|many
TGTGCCAGCAGTCAAGGGAGACAGGTTGGTGAGCAGTTCTTC
CASSQGRQVGEQFF
>TRBJ1-4|TRBD1|TRBV15|many
TGTGCCACCAGCAAAGCCGGGACAGGGCGGGAAAAACTGTTTTTT
CATSKAGTGREKLFF
>TRBJ2-3|.|TRBV13|many
TGTGCCAGCAGCTGGCAGCGGGCTAGCACAGATACGCAGTATTTT
CASSWQRASTDTQYF
>TRBJ2-5|.|TRBV12-3/TRBV12-4|many
TGTGCCAGCAGTTTATCCGGTCTGGAGACCCAGTACTTC
CASSLSGLETQYF
>TRBJ2-2|TRBD2|TRBV12-3/TRBV12-4|.
TGTGCCAGCAGGCCCCCTAGCGGGAGGGCCCCCGGGGAGCTGTTTTTT
CASRPPSGRAPGELFF
>TRBJ2-3|.|TRBV18|.
TGTGCCAGCTCACCACGGAGGCAATCGATTGCGGGAAGAAGCACAGATACGCAGTATTTT
CASSPRRQSIAGRSTDTQYF
>TRBJ1-5|TRBD1|TRBV7-7|.
TGTGCCAGCAGACCGAGGACAGGGATTAATGGCAATCAGCCCCAGCATTTT
CASRPRTGINGNQPQHF
>TRBJ1-4|.|TRBV29-1|few
TGCAGCGTGTCATCAGGGTCTGACGAAAAACTGTTTTTT
CSVSSGSDEKLFF
>TRBJ2-7|TRBD2|TRBV7-8|many
TGTGCCAGCAGCTTAGCCGGACTAGCGGGAGAATCAGGCTCCTACGAGCAGTACTTC
CASSLAGLAGESGSYEQYF
>TRBJ1-1|.|TRBV5-1|many
TGCGCCAGCAGCTTGAGGAACGAAAGACGGGACACTGAAGCTTTCTTT
CASSLRNERRDTEAFF
>TRBJ1-2|.|TRBV3-1|.
TGTGCCAGCAGCCCTGTGTCCGACAGGAGGTTTGATGGCTACACCTTC
CASSPVSDRRFDGYTF
>TRBJ1-2|.|TRBV6-1|many
TGTGCCAGCAAAGGGAAACCAGACATTCCTAACTATGGCTACACCTTC
CASKGKPDIPNYGYTF
>TRBJ1-6|.|TRBV9|few
TGTGCCAGCAGCGTAGGGGGAGTGGATTCACCCCTCCACTTT
CASSVGGVDSPLHF
>TRBJ2-3|.|TRBV12-3/TRBV12-4|many
TGTGCCGAGGGGAGAACCACAGATACGCAGTATTTT
CAEGRTTDTQYF
>TRBJ1-2|.|TRBV24-1|many
TGTGCCACCAGTGATTCGCTTCGGGGCGGTTCGTATGGCTACACCTTC
CATSDSLRGGSYGYTF
>TRBJ2-4|.|TRBV2|.
TGTGCCAGCGAACGAGGGGGCCCGGGGGGGAACATTCAGTACTTC
CASERGGPGGNIQYF
>TRBJ2-7|TRBD1|TRBV20-1|many
TGCAGTGCTAAGGGGACAGAAACCTACGAGCAGTACTTC
CSAKGTETYEQYF
>TRBJ2-5|TRBD2|TRBV20-1|.
TGCAGTGTTCAGCCAACTAGCGGGAGAGTGCAAGAGGCCCAGTACTTC
CSVQPTSGRVQEAQYF
>TRBJ1-1|TRBD1|TRBV20-1|many
TGCAGTGCTGACCCGACAGGGGAAATATCGGCTTTCTTT
CSADPTGEISAFF
>TRBJ2-7|.|TRBV7-2|many
TGTGCCAGCAGCTCCCCGGACGCCCTTCAGGACGAGCAGTACTTC
CASSSPDALQDEQYF
>TRBJ2-5|TRBD2|TRBV29-1|many
TGCAGCGTAGCTCGGACTAGCGGGATAGGGGAGACCCAGTACTTC
CSVARTSGIGETQYF
>TRBJ2-7|.|TRBV5-1|many
TGCGCCAGCAGCTTGGGACTTACCTACGAGCAGTACTTC
CASSLGLTYEQYF
>TRBJ2-7|TRBD1|TRBV9|few
TGTGCCAGCAGCCCCCGGACAGGGGCGATCTACGAGCAGTACTTC
CASSPRTGAIYEQYF
>TRBJ2-1|.|TRBV6-5|few
TGTGCCAGCAGTTACAGAAGAGAAGTGGCACACAATGAGCAGTTCTTC
CASSYRREVAHNEQFF
>TRBJ2-4|.|TRBV18|.
TGTGCCAGCTCACCACCGGAGGGGAAAAACATTCAGTACTTC
CASSPPEGKNIQYF
>TRBJ2-5|.|TRBV27|few
TGTGCCAGCAGTTTAAGGGCAGGGATGGTGATTCAGTACTTC
CASSLRAGMVIQYF
>TRBJ2-7|TRBD2|TRBV20-1|.
TGCAGTGCTAGCCTGTCGACTAGCGGGAGTAACGAGCAGTACTTC
CSASLSTSGSNEQYF
>TRBJ1-2|TRBD1|TRBV7-8|many
TGTGCCAGCAGCTTAGCCTATTCGGGACAGACCTATGGCTACACCTTC
CASSLAYSGQTYGYTF
>TRBJ2-1|.|TRBV19|few
TGTGCCAGTAGTATAACGGGAACCCGTAATGAGCAGTTCTTC
CASSITGTRNEQFF
>TRBJ1-6|.|TRBV2|many
TGTGCCAGCAGGGCCCCGAGCTCCTATAATTCACCCCTCCACTTT
CASRAPSSYNSPLHF
>TRBJ1-1|.|TRBV25-1|few
TGTGCCAGCAGTGGACTCGTATTGGGCACTGAAGCTTTCTTT
CASSGLVLGTEAFF
>TRBJ2-7|.|TRBV11-3|many
TGTGCCAGCAGCTTAGAGTCGGCCAACTACGAGCAGTACTTC
CASSLESANYEQYF
>TRBJ2-1|TRBD1|TRBV12-5|many
TGTGCTAGTGGGACCGGGACAGCGTTTAATGAGCAGTTCTTC
CASGTGTAFNEQFF
>TRBJ1-4|.|TRBV10-3|few
TGTGCCATCAGTGACCCGGGACGGCCTAATGAAAAACTGTTTTTT
CAISDPGRPNEKLFF
>TRBJ2-5|.|TRBV29-1|few
TGCAGCGTTGAAGATCACGCATCCAGGGAGACCCAGTACTTC
CSVEDHASRETQYF
>TRBJ2-7|TRBD2|TRBV5-5|many
TGTGCCAGCAGCTTGGAGTTCGGGAGCGGGAGGGCCTACGAGCAGTACTTC
CASSLEFGSGRAYEQYF